The entry below gives a single TCR beta chain sequence along with its context. This record comes from a study of T cells in women clearing cervical HPV infection. Profiling relied on immunoSEQ multiplex PCR, and the TCRdb table lists in-frame clones only, not all of them. The sample includes about 39,000 clones. What was sequenced was blood buffy coat. This clonotype originated in a woman between 18 and 69 years old with a cervical HPV16 infection that either progressed to CIN3+ or cleared (not recorded which).

The CDR3 spells CSVQEVTDTQYF. CDR3 DNA (partial): TGCAGCGTTCAGGAGGTGACAGATACG. The chain links TRBV29-1 to TRBJ2-3; tentatively, D is TRBD2 (5 bases). The read is 3 residues too short to cover the CDR3 end, so that end is filled in from the germline J gene. V lost 5 bases to trimming and J lost 3 bases, with 9 bases between them. Per germline, CDR1 SQVTM and CDR2 ANQGSEA. The CDR3 spans 12 residues.